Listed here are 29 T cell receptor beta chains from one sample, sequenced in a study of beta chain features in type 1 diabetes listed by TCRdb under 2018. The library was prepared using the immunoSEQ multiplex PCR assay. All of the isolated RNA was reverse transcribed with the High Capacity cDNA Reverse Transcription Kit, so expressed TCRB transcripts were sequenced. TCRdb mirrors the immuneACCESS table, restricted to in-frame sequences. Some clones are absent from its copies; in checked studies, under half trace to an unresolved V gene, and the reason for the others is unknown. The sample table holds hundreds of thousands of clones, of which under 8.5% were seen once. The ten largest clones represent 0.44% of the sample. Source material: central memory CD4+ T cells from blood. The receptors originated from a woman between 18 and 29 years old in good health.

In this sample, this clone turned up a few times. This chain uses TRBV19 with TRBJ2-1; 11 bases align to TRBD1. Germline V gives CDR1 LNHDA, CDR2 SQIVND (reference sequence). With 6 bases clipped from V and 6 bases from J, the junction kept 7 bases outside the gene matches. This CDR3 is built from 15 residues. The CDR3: CASRPGTGGFNEQFF. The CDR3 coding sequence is TGTGCCAGTAGGCCCGGGACAGGGGGATTCAATGAGCAGTTCTTC.

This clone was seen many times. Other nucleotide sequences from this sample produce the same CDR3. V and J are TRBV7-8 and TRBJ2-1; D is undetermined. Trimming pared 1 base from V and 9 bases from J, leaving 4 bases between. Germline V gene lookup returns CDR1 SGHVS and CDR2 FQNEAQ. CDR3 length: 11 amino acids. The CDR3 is CASSLEGEQFF. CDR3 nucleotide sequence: TGTGCCAGCAGCTTAGAGGGTGAGCAGTTCTTC.

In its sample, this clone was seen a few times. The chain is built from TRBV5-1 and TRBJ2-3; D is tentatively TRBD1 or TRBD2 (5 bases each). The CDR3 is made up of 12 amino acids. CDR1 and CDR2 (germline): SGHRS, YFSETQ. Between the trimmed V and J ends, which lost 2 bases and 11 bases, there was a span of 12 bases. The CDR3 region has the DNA TGCGCCAGCAGCTTAGAGGGACCCCGGCAGTATTTT. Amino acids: CASSLEGPRQYF.

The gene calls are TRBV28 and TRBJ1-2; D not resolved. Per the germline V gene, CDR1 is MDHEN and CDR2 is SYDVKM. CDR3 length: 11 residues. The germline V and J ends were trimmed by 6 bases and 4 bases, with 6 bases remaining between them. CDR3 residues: CASSRSYGYTF. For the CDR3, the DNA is TGTGCCAGCAGCCGTAGCTATGGCTACACCTTC.

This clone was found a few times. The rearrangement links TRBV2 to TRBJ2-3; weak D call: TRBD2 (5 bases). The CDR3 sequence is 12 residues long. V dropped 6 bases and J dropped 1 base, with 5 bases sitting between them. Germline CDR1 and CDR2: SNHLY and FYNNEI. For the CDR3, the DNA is TGTGCCAGCAGGGGAGGCACAGATACGCAGTATTTT. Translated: CASRGGTDTQYF.

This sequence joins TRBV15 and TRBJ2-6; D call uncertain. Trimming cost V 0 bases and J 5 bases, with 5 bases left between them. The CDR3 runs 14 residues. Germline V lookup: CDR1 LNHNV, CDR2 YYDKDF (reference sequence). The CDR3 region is CATSRDPRANVLTF. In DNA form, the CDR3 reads TGTGCCACCAGCAGAGATCCCCGGGCCAACGTCCTGACTTTC.

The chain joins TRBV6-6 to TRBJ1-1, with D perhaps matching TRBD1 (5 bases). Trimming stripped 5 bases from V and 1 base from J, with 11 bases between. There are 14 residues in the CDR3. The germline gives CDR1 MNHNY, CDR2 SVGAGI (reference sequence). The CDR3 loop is CASSKRTGNTEAFF. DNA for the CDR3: TGTGCCAGCAGTAAAAGAACAGGGAACACTGAAGCTTTCTTT.

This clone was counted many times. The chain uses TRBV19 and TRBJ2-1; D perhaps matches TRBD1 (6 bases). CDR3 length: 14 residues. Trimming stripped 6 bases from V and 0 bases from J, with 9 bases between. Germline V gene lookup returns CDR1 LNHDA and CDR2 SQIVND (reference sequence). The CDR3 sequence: CASRADSSYNEQFF. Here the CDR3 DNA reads TGTGCCAGTAGAGCGGACAGCTCCTACAATGAGCAGTTCTTC.

The CDR3 here is CASSIALAGGRVDNEQFF. The CDR3, as DNA: TGTGCCAGTAGTATAGCACTAGCGGGAGGTCGGGTGGACAATGAGCAGTTCTTC. This rearrangement joins TRBV19 to TRBJ2-1; 12 positions match TRBD2. This CDR3 comprises 18 residues. Trimming at V came to 1 base and at J to 5 bases, leaving 9 bases not matched to a gene. CDR1 and CDR2 from the germline V gene are LNHDA and SQIVND (reference sequence).

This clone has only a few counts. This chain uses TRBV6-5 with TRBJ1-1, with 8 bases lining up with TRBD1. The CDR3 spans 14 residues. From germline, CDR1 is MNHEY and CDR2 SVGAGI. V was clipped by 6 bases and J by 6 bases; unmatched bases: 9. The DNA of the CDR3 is TGTGCCAGCAGACCGAGCAGGGGGCGTCCTGAAGCTTTCTTT. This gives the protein CASRPSRGRPEAFF.

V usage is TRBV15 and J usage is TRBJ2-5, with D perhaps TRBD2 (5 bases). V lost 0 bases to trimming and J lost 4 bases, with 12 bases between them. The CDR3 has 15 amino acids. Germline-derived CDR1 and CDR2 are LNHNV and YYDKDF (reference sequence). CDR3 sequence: CATSRDFLAGETQYF. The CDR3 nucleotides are TGTGCCACCAGCAGAGATTTTCTAGCAGGAGAGACCCAGTACTTC.

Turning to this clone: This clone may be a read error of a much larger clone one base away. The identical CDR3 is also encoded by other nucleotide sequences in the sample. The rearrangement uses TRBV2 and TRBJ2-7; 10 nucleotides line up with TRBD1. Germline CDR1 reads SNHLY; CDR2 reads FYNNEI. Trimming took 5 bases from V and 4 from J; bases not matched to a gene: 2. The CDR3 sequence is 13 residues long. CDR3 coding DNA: TGTGCCAGCAGTCGGGACAGGGGTTACGAGCAGTACTTC. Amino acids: CASSRDRGYEQYF.

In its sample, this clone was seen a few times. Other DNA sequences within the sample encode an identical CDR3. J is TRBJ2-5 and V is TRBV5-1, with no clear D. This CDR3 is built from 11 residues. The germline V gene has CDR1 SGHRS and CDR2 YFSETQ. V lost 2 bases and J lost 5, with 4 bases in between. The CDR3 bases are TGCGCCAGCAGCTTCGACGAGACCCAGTACTTC. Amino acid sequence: CASSFDETQYF.

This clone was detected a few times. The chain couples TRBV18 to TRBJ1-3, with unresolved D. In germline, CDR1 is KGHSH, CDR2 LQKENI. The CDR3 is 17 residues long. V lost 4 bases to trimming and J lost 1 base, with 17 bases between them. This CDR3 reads CASSLRTVGESGNTIYF. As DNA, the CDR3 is TGTGCCAGCTCACTACGGACGGTCGGAGAATCTGGAAACACCATATATTTT.

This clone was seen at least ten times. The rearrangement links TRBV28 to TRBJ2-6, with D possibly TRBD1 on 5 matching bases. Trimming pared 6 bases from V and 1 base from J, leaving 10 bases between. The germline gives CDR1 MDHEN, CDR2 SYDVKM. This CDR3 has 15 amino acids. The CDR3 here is CASRRRVSGANVLTF. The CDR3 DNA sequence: TGTGCCAGCAGGCGCAGGGTTTCTGGGGCCAACGTCCTGACTTTC.

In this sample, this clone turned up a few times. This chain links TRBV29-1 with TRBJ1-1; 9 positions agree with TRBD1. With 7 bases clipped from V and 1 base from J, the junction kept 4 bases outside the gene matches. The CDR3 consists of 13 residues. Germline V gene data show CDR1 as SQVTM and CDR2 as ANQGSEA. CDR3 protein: CSGGTGTNTEAFF. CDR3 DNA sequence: TGCAGCGGGGGGACAGGGACGAACACTGAAGCTTTCTTT. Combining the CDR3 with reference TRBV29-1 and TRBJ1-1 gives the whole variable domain SAVISQKPSRDICQRGTSLTIQCQVDSQVTMMFWYRQQPGQSLTLIATANQGSEATYESGFVIDKFPISRPNLTFSTLTVSNMSPEDSSIYLCSGGTGTNTEAFFGQGTRLTVV.

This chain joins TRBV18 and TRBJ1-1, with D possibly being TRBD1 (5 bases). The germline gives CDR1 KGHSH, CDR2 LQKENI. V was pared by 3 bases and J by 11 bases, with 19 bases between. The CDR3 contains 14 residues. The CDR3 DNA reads TGTGCCAGCTCACCCTCTCGGGAGGGGCGCTTTGCTTTCTTT. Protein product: CASSPSREGRFAFF.

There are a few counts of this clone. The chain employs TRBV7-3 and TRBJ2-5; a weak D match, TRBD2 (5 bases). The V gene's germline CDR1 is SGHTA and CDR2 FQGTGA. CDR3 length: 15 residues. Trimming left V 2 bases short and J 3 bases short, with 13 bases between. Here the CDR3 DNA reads TGTGCCAGCAGCTTACGAGGCGGGTTCAAAGAGACCCAGTACTTC. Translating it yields CASSLRGGFKETQYF.

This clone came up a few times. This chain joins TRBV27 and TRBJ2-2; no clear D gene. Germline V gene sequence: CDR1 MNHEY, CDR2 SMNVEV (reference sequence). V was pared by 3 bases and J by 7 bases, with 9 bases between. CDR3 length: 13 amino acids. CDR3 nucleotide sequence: TGTGCCAGCAGTTTGGCTGTAGTCGGGGAGCTGTTTTTT. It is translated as CASSLAVVGELFF.

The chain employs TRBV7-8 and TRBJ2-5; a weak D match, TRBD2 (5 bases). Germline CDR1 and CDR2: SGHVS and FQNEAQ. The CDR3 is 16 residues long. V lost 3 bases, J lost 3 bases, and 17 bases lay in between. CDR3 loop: CASSFYAGSPEETQYF. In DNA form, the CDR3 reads TGTGCCAGCAGCTTTTACGCGGGTTCCCCCGAAGAGACCCAGTACTTC.

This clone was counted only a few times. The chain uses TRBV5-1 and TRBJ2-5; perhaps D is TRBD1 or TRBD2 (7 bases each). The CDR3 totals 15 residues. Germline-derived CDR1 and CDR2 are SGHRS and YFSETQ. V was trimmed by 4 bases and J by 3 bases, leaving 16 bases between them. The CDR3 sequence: CASSVIPGGEETQYF. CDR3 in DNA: TGCGCCAGCAGCGTAATACCAGGGGGGGAAGAGACCCAGTACTTC.

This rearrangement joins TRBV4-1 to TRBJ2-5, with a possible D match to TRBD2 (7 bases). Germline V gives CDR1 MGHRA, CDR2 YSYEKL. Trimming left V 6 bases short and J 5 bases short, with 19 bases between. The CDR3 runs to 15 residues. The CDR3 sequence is CASSQGIAGLETQYF. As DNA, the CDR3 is TGCGCCAGCAGTCAGGGGATAGCGGGTTTGGAGACCCAGTACTTC.

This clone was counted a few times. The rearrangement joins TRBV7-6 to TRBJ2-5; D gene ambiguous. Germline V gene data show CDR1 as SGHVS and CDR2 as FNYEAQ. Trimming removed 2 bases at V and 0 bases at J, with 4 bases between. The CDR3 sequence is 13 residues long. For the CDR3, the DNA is TGTGCCAGCAGCTTACACCACCAAGAGACCCAGTACTTC. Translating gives CASSLHHQETQYF.

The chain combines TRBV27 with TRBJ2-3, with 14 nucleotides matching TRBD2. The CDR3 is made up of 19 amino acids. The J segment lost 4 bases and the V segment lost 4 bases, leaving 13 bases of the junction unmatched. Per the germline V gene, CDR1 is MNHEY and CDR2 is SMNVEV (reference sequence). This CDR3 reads CASSSAGLAGVVGSDTQYF. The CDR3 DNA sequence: TGTGCCAGCAGTTCCGCGGGACTAGCGGGAGTGGTAGGCTCAGATACGCAGTATTTT.

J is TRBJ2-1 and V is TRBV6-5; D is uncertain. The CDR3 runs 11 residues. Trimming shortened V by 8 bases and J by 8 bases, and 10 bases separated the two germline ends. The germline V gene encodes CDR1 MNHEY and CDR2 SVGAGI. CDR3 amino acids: CASGPKDEQFF. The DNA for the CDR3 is TGTGCCAGCGGGCCTAAGGATGAGCAGTTCTTC.

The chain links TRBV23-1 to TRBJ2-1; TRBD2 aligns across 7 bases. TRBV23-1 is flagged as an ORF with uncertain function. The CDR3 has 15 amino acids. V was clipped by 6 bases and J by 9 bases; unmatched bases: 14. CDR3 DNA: TGCGCCAGCAGCCTCCTCTGCGGGAGTCCAGGTGAGCAGTTCTTC. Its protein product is CASSLLCGSPGEQFF.

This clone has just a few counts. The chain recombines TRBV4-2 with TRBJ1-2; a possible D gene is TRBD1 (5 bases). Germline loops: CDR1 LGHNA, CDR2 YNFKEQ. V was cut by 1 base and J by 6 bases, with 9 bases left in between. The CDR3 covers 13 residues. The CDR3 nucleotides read TGTGCCAGCAGCCAAGGACAGAGAGATGGCTACACCTTC. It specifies CASSQGQRDGYTF.

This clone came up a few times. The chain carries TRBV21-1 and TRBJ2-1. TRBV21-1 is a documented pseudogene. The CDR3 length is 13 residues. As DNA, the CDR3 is TGTGCCAGCAGGCCTTGGGGTGGCAATGAGCAGTTCTTC. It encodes CASRPWGGNEQFF.

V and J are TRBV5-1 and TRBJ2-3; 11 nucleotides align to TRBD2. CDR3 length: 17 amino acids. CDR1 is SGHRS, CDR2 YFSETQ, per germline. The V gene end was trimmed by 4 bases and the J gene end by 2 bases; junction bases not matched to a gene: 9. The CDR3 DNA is TGCGCCAGCAGCACTAGCGGGAGCCCAAAAAACACAGATACGCAGTATTTT. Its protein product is CASSTSGSPKNTDTQYF.